The T cell receptor (beta chain) described here comes from a study of cytomegalovirus exposure and HLA in healthy donors. Germline V gene data show CDR1 as KGHSH and CDR2 as LQKENI. Losses at the gene ends were 5 bases for V and 3 bases for J; bases not matched to a gene: 7. CDR3 length equals 16 residues. This clone was found once. PCR primers comprised 60 Vbeta and 13 Jbeta primers. TCRdb's copy holds only in-frame clones and misses some; the assay was immunoSEQ multiplex PCR. This repertoire shows some 80,000 clones, about four fifths found once; its top ten account for 1.6%. The chain is built from TRBV18 and TRBJ2-3; 11 bases are a match to TRBD2. Sequenced sample: PBMCs. The origin of this receptor is a middle-aged man in good health and CMV-seronegative. The CDR3 loop is CASSSTSGRGTDTQYF. As DNA, the CDR3 is TGTGCCAGCTCATCTACTAGCGGGAGAGGGACAGATACGCAGTATTTT.